This T cell receptor beta chain was identified during a study of blood T cells in healthy people across ages (dated by TCRdb to between 2014 and 2017). In the study overall: Template switching captured roughly one uniquely barcoded TCR beta cDNA molecule per two T cells in model experiments. To track age-related changes in TCR beta repertoire diversity, the study relied on deep sequencing normalized with unique cDNA molecular identifiers. Four age groups were formed from the donors: young (average about 17 years), middle-aged (approximately 42), aged (62) and long-lived (82). To avoid experimental bias, donors of different ages were distributed randomly across sequencing lanes. Using the same blood draw, the study looked at two additional independent replicas of 1 million unique cDNA reads for two donors, one aged 18 to 29 and the other aged 80 or older.

This clonotype was counted many times. Its antigen specificity is not known. Base qualities are not at hand, and no much larger clone is one base apart. The donors were around 39 Caucasian individuals from Russia, aged roughly 6 to 95 years, who were systemically healthy. Approximately 9.7 milliliters of peripheral blood were drawn from each donor into EDTA-treated Vacutainer tubes. Ficoll-Paque density-gradient centrifugation was used to isolate PBMCs, with at least 7 million per sample. Total RNA, at least 6 micrograms per sample, was extracted from PBMCs with Trizol reagent. For every donor, flow cytometry on a PBMC aliquot measured the percentage of naive CD45RAhigh/CD27high T cells. Receptor amplification or capture employed 5' RACE. Sequencing took place on an Illumina HiSeq 2500. The second PCR ran for about 6 to 12 cycles and used a J-beta primer mix along with a sample-barcoded 5' primer. A template-switch 5' adaptor carrying 12 random nucleotides introduced a unique molecular identifier onto each TCR beta cDNA molecule. Each sample yielded at least 2.5 million CDR3-containing paired-end reads. All of the RNA was converted into first-strand cDNA using the Mint cDNA synthesis kit, with a TRBC-specific oligonucleotide serving as the primer. Following uracil-DNA glycosylase treatment, a first 18-cycle PCR with universal primers M1SS and BC2_uni_R was performed on all cDNA. The published analysis was carried out like this. Each sample was normalized by randomly selecting 1 million high-quality reads, each carrying a distinct molecular identifier. Instead of being binned into consensus sequences, reads that shared molecular identifiers were thrown out. CDR3 identification, clonotype clustering and error correction used MiTCR with a Q25 quality threshold and the strictest error-elimination algorithm. Lower-bound total TCR beta diversity was estimated with a nonparametric unseen species model using Euler transformation. TCRdb reran the public reads through fastp at Q25 and MiXCR, keeping productive beta chains. Entries are consolidated by CDR3 protein sequence, retaining the most common genes and DNA. In this record, the V and J calls reflect TCRdb's handling and not the investigators' own analysis. The sample profile shows hundreds of thousands of distinct CDR3 sequences; roughly 21% of them were found once. The ten largest make up roughly 3.6% of the sample.

What the research found in general, with its limitations: Donor CMV infection status was unknown, potentially confounding age-related changes in expanded clonotypes. Estimates of total diversity from one million sequenced T cells were regarded as lower bounds and underestimates. There was a strong correlation between observed TCR beta diversity and the percentage of naive T cells measured by flow cytometry. Because profiling used bulk unsorted PBMCs, naive and antigen-experienced compartments could not be compared conclusively. The long-lived group showed more naive CD4+ T cells, fewer expanded clones and increased TCR diversity than the aged group, suggesting age selection. As age increased, observed TCR beta diversity per million T cells dropped in a roughly linear way, and a significant reduction was already evident by age 40.

This clonotype was sampled from a man in his sixties or seventies in good health. The specimen was blood.

CDR3 region: CSARREVGYTF. The nucleotides are TGCAGTGCTAGAAGAGAGGTGGGCTACACCTTC. This receptor chain uses TRBV20-1 and TRBJ1-2; the D gene cannot be resolved reliably. Taken from cysteine to phenylalanine, the CDR3 has 11 residues. The CDR3 DNA has 33 bases and is translated from base 1. The CDR1 and CDR2 encoded by the germline V gene (reference sequence) are DFQATT and SNEGSKA. The V end loses 2 bases and the J end loses 8 bases, and a stretch of 9 bases separates them.